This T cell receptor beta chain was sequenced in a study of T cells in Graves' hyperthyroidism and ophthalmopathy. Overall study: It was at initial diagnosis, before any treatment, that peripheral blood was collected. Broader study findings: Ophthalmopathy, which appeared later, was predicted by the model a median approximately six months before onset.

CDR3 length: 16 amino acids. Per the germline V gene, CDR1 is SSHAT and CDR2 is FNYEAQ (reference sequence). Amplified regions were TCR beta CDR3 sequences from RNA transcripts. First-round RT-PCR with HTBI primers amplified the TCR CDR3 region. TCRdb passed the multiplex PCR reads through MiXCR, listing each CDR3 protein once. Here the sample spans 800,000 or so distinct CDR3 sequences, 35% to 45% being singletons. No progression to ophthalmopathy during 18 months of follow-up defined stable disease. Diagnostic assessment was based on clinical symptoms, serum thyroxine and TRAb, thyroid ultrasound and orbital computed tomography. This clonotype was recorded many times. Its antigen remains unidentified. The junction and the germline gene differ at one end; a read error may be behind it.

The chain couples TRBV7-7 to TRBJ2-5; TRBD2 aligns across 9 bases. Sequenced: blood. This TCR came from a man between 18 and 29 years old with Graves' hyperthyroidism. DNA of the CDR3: TGTGCTAGCAGCCTTAGCGGGGGAGGGACTAGAGAGACCCAGTACTTC. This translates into CASSLSGGGTRETQYF.